The sequence of this T cell receptor beta chain was determined in a study of T cell responses to AZD1222 COVID-19 vaccine. Overall study results and limits: At study baseline, merely a handful of AZD1222 recipients were seropositive.

In regard to this clone: No antigen is known for it.

Sequenced by immunoSEQ multiplex PCR; TCRdb stores in-frame clones only, minus some. The sample includes over 75,000 clones, about 92% of them seen just once. The germline V and J ends were trimmed by 6 bases and 4 bases, with 10 bases remaining between them. The CDR3 totals 13 residues. Specimen: peripheral blood, collected on day 0 of AZD1222 vaccination. The clonotype was recovered from an adult in good health. This chain links TRBV12-3 or TRBV12-4 with TRBJ1-5; no definite D call. CDR3 in DNA: TGTGCCAGCAGGTTCCAAGAGAATCAGCCCCAGCATTTT. It is translated as CASRFQENQPQHF.